This T cell receptor beta chain was sequenced during a study of T cells in Graves' hyperthyroidism and ophthalmopathy. Germline V gives CDR1 LNHDA, CDR2 SQIVND (reference sequence). The CDR3 sequence is 17 residues long. The V gene end was trimmed by 6 bases and the J gene end by 0 bases; junction bases not matched to a gene: 9. It was RNA transcripts that yielded the amplified TCR beta CDR3 regions. HTBI primers were the set used in a first-round RT-PCR of the TCR CDR3. Each CDR3 protein gets one entry after TCRdb re-called the multiplex PCR reads with MiXCR. The sample lists 400,000 to 500,000 distinct CDR3 sequences, roughly 14% occurring once. From approximately 9.5 ml of fresh peripheral blood, PBMCs were isolated.

Sequenced: blood. This clonotype was obtained from a man between 18 and 29 years old with Graves' ophthalmopathy. V is TRBV19 and J is TRBJ2-4, with 9 bases that match TRBD2. The CDR3 region is CASRRGGRGGAKNIQYF. The CDR3 bases are TGTGCCAGTAGACGGGGAGGGCGGGGGGGAGCCAAAAACATTCAGTACTTC.